The text below deals with one T cell receptor (beta chain). The data stem from a study of control samples from healthy donors and cancer patients. The repertoire was sequenced with immunoSEQ multiplex PCR; TCRdb's copy has only in-frame clones and lacks some. The sample includes approximately 89,000 clones, approximately 87% seen only once; the top ten take about a fifth. J gave up 6 bases and V 6 bases, and 8 bases lay outside the gene matches. Germline CDR1 reads SGHRS; CDR2 reads YFSETQ. The CDR3 is 14 amino acids. The source is a man aged 50-59 years in good health. The material sequenced was blood. The chain recombines TRBV5-1 with TRBJ2-1; 8 bases match TRBD1. The CDR3 loop reads CASTVTGEFNEQFF. The CDR3 DNA sequence: TGCGCCAGCACCGTGACAGGGGAGTTCAATGAGCAGTTCTTC.